The 22 T cell receptor beta chains listed next were all sequenced from one sample in a study of blood T cells in healthy people across ages. Then a second PCR, running roughly 7 to 11 cycles, was carried out with a sample-barcoded 5' primer and a J-beta primer mix. Each CDR3 protein gets one entry after TCRdb re-called the 5' RACE reads with MiXCR. The data contain 710,000 or so distinct CDR3 sequences, about 30% of them singletons. Sequencing was done on a sample of blood. These receptors came from an elderly woman in good health.

The V call is TRBV5-1, the J call TRBJ1-2, with D uncertain. Germline CDR1 reads SGHRS; CDR2 reads YFSETQ. The CDR3 sequence is 13 residues long. V was cut by 7 bases and J by 0 bases, with 10 bases left in between. The CDR3 DNA is TGCGCCAGCGCGCAGCTACCTAACTATGGCTACACCTTC. The encoded protein is CASAQLPNYGYTF.

This clonotype was seen repeatedly, ten times or more. The rearrangement uses TRBV12-3 or TRBV12-4 and TRBJ1-6; D possibly corresponds to TRBD1 (6 bases). There are 14 residues in the CDR3. Trimming left V 1 base short and J 7 bases short, with 8 bases between. CDR3 protein: CASSLGTVNSPLHF. CDR3 DNA: TGTGCCAGCAGTTTAGGGACAGTAAATTCACCCCTCCACTTT.

This clonotype has a count of ten or more. This chain links TRBV12-3 or TRBV12-4 with TRBJ1-5; the match to TRBD1 covers 7 bases. The CDR3 is 15 amino acids. V trimming: 5 bases; J trimming: 0 bases; junction bases outside the gene matches: 4. CDR3 residues: CASSQGGDSNQPQHF. As DNA, the CDR3 is TGTGCCAGCAGTCAGGGGGGGGATAGCAATCAGCCCCAGCATTTT.

This clonotype has a count of ten or more. The rearrangement uses TRBV13 and TRBJ1-2; weak D call: TRBD1 (6 bases). This CDR3 is 14 amino acids long. V was trimmed by 6 bases and J by 2 bases, leaving 13 bases between them. The germline V gene has CDR1 PRHDT and CDR2 FYEKMQ (reference sequence). Here the CDR3 DNA reads TGTGCCAGCAGGCCTAGGGGGGGAAACTATGGCTACACCTTC. It specifies CASRPRGGNYGYTF.

In its sample, this clonotype was seen a few times. The J gene is TRBJ2-2, the V gene TRBV6-2 or TRBV6-3; D perhaps matches TRBD2 (5 bases). This CDR3 has 15 amino acids. Trimming pared 5 bases from V and 6 bases from J, leaving 16 bases between. Germline CDR1 is MNHEY and CDR2 is SVGEGT. The CDR3 coding sequence is TGTGCCAGCAGTCGTAACGGACCGCGGGCCGGGGAGCTGTTTTTT. It translates to CASSRNGPRAGELFF.

Remarks on this clonotype: Just one base apart from a much larger clone, this may be a read error. V is TRBV10-3 and J is TRBJ2-3; TRBD1 aligns across 7 bases. This CDR3 has 14 amino acids. J gave up 2 bases and V 5 bases, and 4 bases lay outside the gene matches. CDR1 and CDR2 (germline): ENHRY, SYGVKD. The CDR3 bases are TGTGCCATCAGTCCGGGACAGAACACAGATACGCAGTATTTT. It encodes CAISPGQNTDTQYF.

The genes are TRBV27 and TRBJ2-4; 8 bases map to TRBD2. TRBJ2-7 explains the end of the DNA better; the J call may be wrong. The CDR3 has 15 residues. Germline assignment: CDR1 MNHEY and CDR2 SMNVEV (reference sequence). In DNA, the CDR3 is TGTGCCAGCAGTGGTCTGCGGGGGGCGCGGTACGAGCAGTACTTC. Its translation: CASSGLRGARYEQYF.

This clonotype was observed a few times. The chain has TRBV12-3 or TRBV12-4 and TRBJ2-5, with 12 positions matching TRBD1. V was pared by 7 bases and J by 11 bases, with 20 bases of the junction left unmatched. The length of the CDR3 is 17 residues. The CDR3 nucleotides are TGTGCCAGCAACCCTTACACCGGGACAGGGGGCAGGAATGAGCAGTACTTC. Translation: CASNPYTGTGGRNEQYF.

V usage is TRBV7-2 and J usage is TRBJ1-2; D unclear. V was cut by 1 base and J by 2 bases, with 14 bases left in between. The CDR3 consists of 16 residues. The germline CDR1 and CDR2 sequences are SGHTA and FQGNSA. As DNA, the CDR3 is TGTGCCAGCAGCTTAGTAGGTTTCGGTCTGAACTATGGCTACACCTTC. Protein: CASSLVGFGLNYGYTF.

This chain connects TRBV7-4 to TRBJ1-4; no firm D call. CDR3 length: 16 amino acids. V lost 2 bases and J 0 bases, leaving 10 bases between the germline ends. Germline V gives CDR1 SGHVT, CDR2 SQSDAQ. The CDR3 is CASSLRAVATNEKLFF. DNA of the CDR3: TGTGCCAGCAGCTTAAGGGCCGTGGCAACTAATGAAAAACTGTTTTTT.

The CDR3 region is CSARAQNNQPQHF. DNA of the CDR3: TGCAGTGCTAGAGCACAGAACAATCAGCCCCAGCATTTT. The rearrangement joins TRBV20-1 to TRBJ1-5; D is ambiguous. V dropped 1 base and J dropped 3 bases, with 7 bases sitting between them. The CDR3 runs 13 residues. Germline CDR1 and CDR2: DFQATT and SNEGSKA (reference sequence).

This clonotype was observed many times. The chain has TRBV5-6 and TRBJ2-7; D gene uncertain. The CDR3 consists of 16 residues. Between the trimmed V and J ends, which lost 0 bases and 3 bases, there was a span of 16 bases. CDR1 and CDR2 (germline): SGHDT, YYEEEE. CDR3 sequence: CASSLGGRITYYEQYF. The CDR3 DNA sequence: TGTGCCAGCAGCTTGGGCGGACGGATCACCTACTACGAGCAGTACTTC.

This clonotype was counted many times. The V and J genes are TRBV4-3 and TRBJ1-2; D is perhaps TRBD1 (5 bases). CDR3 length: 17 amino acids. CDR1 is LGHNA and CDR2 is YSLEER in the germline V gene. V was shortened by 0 bases and J by 7 bases, with 21 bases between the two germline ends. CDR3 residues: CASSQDIQGSLRSGYTF. CDR3 bases: TGCGCCAGCAGCCAAGATATCCAGGGCTCTCTGCGCTCTGGCTACACCTTC.

Details on this clonotype: This may arise from a read error, as a much more abundant clone is one base away. The chain links TRBV20-1 to TRBJ1-2; D is perhaps TRBD1 (5 bases). Trimming removed 6 bases from V and 11 bases from J, with 28 bases in between. This CDR3 has 15 residues. Germline CDR1 reads DFQATT; CDR2 reads SNEGSKA (reference sequence). CDR3 amino acids: CSAPPGVSGLMGYTF. Written as DNA, the CDR3 is TGCAGTGCCCCGCCAGGAGTTTCGGGGCTGATGGGATACACCTTC.

There are many counts of this clonotype. V and J are TRBV20-1 and TRBJ1-1, with D possibly matching TRBD1 (5 bases). Trimming removed 3 bases at V and 6 bases at J, with 11 bases between. The CDR3 is 12 residues long. Germline CDR1 DFQATT, CDR2 SNEGSKA (reference sequence). CDR3 in DNA: TGCAGTGCTAGCCTCGGGACCCCTGAAGCTTTCTTT. This translates into CSASLGTPEAFF.

The V and J genes are TRBV5-1 and TRBJ1-1; unclear D gene. Trimming shortened V by 4 bases and J by 1 base, and 8 bases separated the two germline ends. This CDR3 has 13 amino acids. The V gene's germline CDR1 is SGHRS and CDR2 YFSETQ. The DNA for the CDR3 is TGCGCCAGCAGCAAACTCCCGAACACTGAAGCTTTCTTT. Its protein is CASSKLPNTEAFF.

There are many counts of this clonotype. The V gene is TRBV6-5, the J gene TRBJ1-2, with 10 bases matching TRBD1. V lost 10 bases and J lost 4; bases outside the gene matches: 12. There are 15 residues in the CDR3. Germline CDR1 and CDR2: MNHEY and SVGAGI. The CDR3 region has the DNA TGTGCCACCTCCCGCGGGGACAGGGGTATCTATGGCTACACCTTC. Protein sequence: CATSRGDRGIYGYTF.

Concerning this clonotype: One base away lies a much larger clone, so this may be a sequencing read error. The genes are TRBV12-3 or TRBV12-4 and TRBJ1-6; D gene uncertain. The CDR3 extends over 13 amino acids. Trimming removed 6 bases from V and 10 bases from J, with 13 bases in between. DNA for the CDR3: TGTGCCAGCAGCCAAAACGTCGGCTCACCCCTCCACTTT. Translation gives CASSQNVGSPLHF.

V usage is TRBV20-1 and J usage is TRBJ1-5; no clear D. Germline CDR1 is DFQATT and CDR2 is SNEGSKA (reference sequence). The CDR3 sequence is 15 residues long. V lost 3 bases, J lost 0 bases, and 12 bases lay in between. The CDR3 spells CSASMGGYSNQPQHF. In nucleotides, the CDR3 is TGCAGTGCTAGCATGGGTGGGTATAGCAATCAGCCCCAGCATTTT.

This chain links TRBV5-1 with TRBJ2-3; 8 bases map to TRBD1. V dropped 1 base and J dropped 3; count of bases not matched to a gene: 7. The CDR3 length is 16 residues. From germline, CDR1 is SGHRS and CDR2 YFSETQ. The CDR3, as DNA: TGCGCCAGCAGCTTGACCCAGGGGGCGAGGACAGATACGCAGTATTTT. This translates into CASSLTQGARTDTQYF. The whole variable domain, filled in from reference TRBV5-1 and TRBJ2-3, reads KAGVTQTPRYLIKTRGQQVTLSCSPISGHRSVSWYQQTPGQGLQFLFEYFSETQRNKGNFPGRFSGRQFSNSRSEMNVSTLELGDSALYLCASSLTQGARTDTQYFGPGTRLTVL.

This clonotype occurred many times. The rearrangement links TRBV30 to TRBJ2-5, with a tentative D call TRBD2 (5 bases). Deletions cut 3 bases from V and 0 bases from J, with 5 bases between. The CDR3 runs to 12 residues. CDR1 and CDR2 from the germline V gene are GTSNPN and SVGIG (reference sequence). The CDR3 region is CAWRDYQETQYF. CDR3 bases: TGTGCCTGGAGGGACTACCAAGAGACCCAGTACTTC.

V is TRBV2 and J is TRBJ2-7; D unclear. The CDR3 sequence is 14 residues long. Deletions cut 9 bases from V and 0 bases from J, with 15 bases between. CDR1 is SNHLY and CDR2 is FYNNEI in the germline V gene. The DNA for the CDR3 is TGTGCCAGTAGGACGGGCACCTTCTCCTACGAGCAGTACTTC. As protein: CASRTGTFSYEQYF.